These T cell receptor beta chains were read from a single sample in a study of identical twins. TCRdb called the 5' RACE reads again in MiXCR, with one record for every CDR3 protein. The sample contains about 470,000 distinct CDR3 sequences, 24% of which appear only once. The data were also submitted as part of a second study, on T cells expressing NK-cell markers.

The material sequenced was CD4+ T cells sorted from blood. All receptors come from a woman younger than 35 in good health. The CDR3 runs from the conserved cysteine through the conserved F or W. The D gene is left open where the match is weak. Clone size, where shown, is once, few, many, or a class for clones that have expanded.

13	TRBD2	TRBV29-1	.	TRBJ2-1	CSVPGLGGYEQFF	TGCAGCGTCCCGGGACTAGGGGGATATGAGCAGTTCTTC
16	.	TRBV14	.	TRBJ2-1	CASSQELYRATNEQFF	TGTGCCAGCAGCCAAGAACTATACAGGGCCACCAATGAGCAGTTCTTC
16	.	TRBV6-1	few	TRBJ1-2	CASSEGAALGTEGYTF	TGTGCCAGCAGTGAAGGGGCAGCTTTAGGGACGGAAGGCTACACCTTC
14	.	TRBV9	few	TRBJ2-7	CASSVSSDAREQYF	TGTGCCAGCAGCGTATCTAGCGACGCTAGAGAGCAGTACTTC
13	.	TRBV20-1	few	TRBJ2-7	CSATRTDRYEQYF	TGCAGTGCTACTAGGACGGATCGCTACGAGCAGTACTTC
18	.	TRBV11-2	.	TRBJ1-1	CASRPGVGQGRFRTEAFF	TGTGCCAGCAGGCCAGGTGTGGGTCAGGGGCGATTCAGGACTGAAGCTTTCTTT
14	.	TRBV7-3	.	TRBJ2-2	CASSSGATTGELFF	TGTGCCAGCAGCTCGGGGGCAACTACCGGGGAGCTGTTTTTT
16	TRBD2	TRBV7-2	.	TRBJ2-2	CASSYTSGRGTGELFF	TGTGCCAGCAGCTACACTAGCGGGAGAGGGACCGGGGAGCTGTTTTTT
12	.	TRBV29-1	.	TRBJ2-1	CSAIQGGNEQFF	TGCAGCGCGATACAGGGGGGGAATGAGCAGTTCTTC
15	.	TRBV5-1	.	TRBJ2-5	CASRRTSPLQETQYF	TGCGCCAGCAGAAGAACTAGCCCTCTCCAAGAGACCCAGTACTTC
14	.	TRBV6-1	.	TRBJ2-1	CASTGGPYYNEQFF	TGTGCCAGCACAGGCGGGCCGTACTACAATGAGCAGTTCTTC
15	.	TRBV12-3/TRBV12-4	few	TRBJ2-5	CASSSHGGVQETQYF	TGTGCCAGCAGTTCCCATGGAGGGGTCCAAGAGACCCAGTACTTC
12	TRBD1	TRBV29-1	.	TRBJ1-2	CSGGQGAGGYTF	TGCAGCGGCGGACAGGGGGCGGGGGGCTACACCTTC
18	TRBD2	TRBV12-3/TRBV12-4	.	TRBJ2-2	CSSSLALGSGRAAGELFF	TGTTCCAGCAGTTTAGCGCTGGGTAGCGGGAGGGCCGCCGGGGAGCTGTTTTTT
14	.	TRBV6-1	few	TRBJ1-1	CASREQGLATEAFF	TGTGCCAGCAGAGAGCAGGGCCTGGCCACTGAAGCTTTCTTT
15	.	TRBV15	.	TRBJ2-7	CATSRDFGVGYEQYF	TGTGCCACCAGCAGAGATTTTGGGGTAGGTTACGAGCAGTACTTC
17	TRBD1	TRBV3-1	.	TRBJ2-7	CASSQVLLGTGSYEQYF	TGTGCCAGCAGCCAAGTTCTATTAGGGACAGGCTCCTACGAGCAGTACTTC